A single sample is the source of the 10 T cell receptor beta chains below, sequenced in a study of T cells in Graves' hyperthyroidism and ophthalmopathy. TCR beta CDR3 sequences were amplified from RNA transcripts. The TCR CDR3 first-round RT-PCR relied on the HTBI primer set. Each CDR3 protein is one row after TCRdb ran MiXCR on the multiplex PCR reads. The sample lists over 500,000 distinct CDR3 sequences, under 20% occurring once. The specimen sequenced was blood. All receptors come from a woman aged 18-35 years with Graves' ophthalmopathy.

The rearrangement links TRBV14 to TRBJ2-7, with D uncertain. The CDR3 is 15 amino acids. V lost 7 bases, J lost 3 bases, and 19 bases lay in between. Per the germline V gene, CDR1 is SGHDN and CDR2 is FVKESK. Here the CDR3 DNA reads TGTGCCAGCAATAAAGTCCCGACTCTGAACTACGAGCAGTACTTC. Protein sequence: CASNKVPTLNYEQYF.

At least ten counts were recorded for this clonotype. The V and J genes are TRBV30 and TRBJ2-2; D is possibly TRBD1 (5 bases). The CDR3 runs 13 residues. Germline V lookup: CDR1 GTSNPN, CDR2 SVGIG (reference sequence). V lost 2 bases, J lost 6 bases, and 10 bases lay in between. The CDR3 nucleotides read TGTGCCTGGAGTAGCAGGGTTCCCGGGGAGCTGTTTTTT. Amino acid sequence: CAWSSRVPGELFF.

This clonotype came up a few times. This chain links TRBV20-1 with TRBJ1-4; TRBD1 is a possible D gene (5 bases). CDR1 is DFQATT, CDR2 SNEGSKA, per germline (reference sequence). The CDR3 is 15 residues long. The V and J ends lost 2 bases and 7 bases respectively, with 17 bases between them. The CDR3 nucleotides are TGCAGTGCTAGAATCTCTCGGGGCTGGGTTGAAAAACTGTTTTTT. Translated: CSARISRGWVEKLFF.

V and J are TRBV5-1 and TRBJ2-1; D is uncertain. The germline V gene encodes CDR1 SGHRS and CDR2 YFSETQ. V was clipped by 5 bases and J by 0 bases, with 12 bases between them. The CDR3 has 15 residues. The CDR3 region is CASRLGLSSYNEQFF. The CDR3 bases are TGCGCCAGCAGGTTAGGGTTGAGCTCCTACAATGAGCAGTTCTTC.

In this sample, this clonotype turned up a few times. The CDR3 nucleotides are TGTGCCAGCAGCGCCGCCGGGACTAGCGGGAGAAACGAGCAGTACTTC. It is translated as CASSAAGTSGRNEQYF. This chain connects TRBV7-6 to TRBJ2-7, with 14 positions matching TRBD2. Trimming took 5 bases from V and 5 from J; bases not matched to a gene: 8. The CDR3 contains 16 residues. Germline lookup yields CDR1 SGHVS and CDR2 FNYEAQ.

This clonotype has at least ten counts. The rearrangement uses TRBV9 and TRBJ1-5; perhaps TRBD1 as D (5 bases). CDR3 length equals 14 residues. The germline V gene encodes CDR1 SGDLS and CDR2 YYNGEE. Trimming took off 0 bases at V and 2 bases at J, with 6 bases between the two ends. The CDR3 bases are TGTGCCAGCAGCGTAGAAGGGGGCAATCAGCCCCAGCATTTT. Its protein product is CASSVEGGNQPQHF.

This clonotype was detected only once. The junction departs from the called germline gene at one end, perhaps through a read error. The chain is built from TRBV6-2 or TRBV6-3 and TRBJ2-1, with 9 bases identical to TRBD1. CDR3 length: 15 residues. CDR1 is MNHEY, CDR2 SVGEGT, per germline. The CDR3 DNA sequence: TGTGCCAGCAGTGCGACAGGGGGGTCCTACAATAAGCAGTTCTTC. This translates into CASSATGGSYNKQFF.

This clonotype was found many times. The chain links TRBV20-1 to TRBJ2-5; 12 nucleotides align to TRBD2. The trim removed 1 base at V and 6 bases at J, leaving 3 bases unmatched. This CDR3 is built from 14 residues. Per germline, CDR1 DFQATT and CDR2 SNEGSKA (reference sequence). CDR3 loop: CSARGLAGEQTQYF. The DNA for the CDR3 is TGCAGTGCTAGAGGACTAGCGGGAGAACAGACCCAGTACTTC.

Many counts were recorded for this clonotype. The J gene is TRBJ2-3, the V gene TRBV11-2; no definite D call. Trimming shortened V by 1 base and J by 6 bases, and 8 bases separated the two germline ends. This CDR3 spans 13 amino acids. Looked up from germline, CDR1 is SGHAT and CDR2 is FQNNGV. Here the CDR3 DNA reads TGTGCCAGCAGCTTAGTGGTCCTCGATACGCAGTATTTT. Residues: CASSLVVLDTQYF.

In this sample, this clonotype turned up many times. The chain links TRBV2 to TRBJ1-5, with a tentative D call TRBD1 (5 bases). CDR1 and CDR2 from the germline V gene are SNHLY and FYNNEI. Trimming shortened V by 10 bases and J by 1 base, and 11 bases separated the two germline ends. This CDR3 is built from 13 residues. The CDR3 nucleotides are TGTGCCATCAGGGCCCTGAGCAATCAGCCCCAGCATTTT. It is translated as CAIRALSNQPQHF. The whole variable domain, remainder taken from reference TRBV2 and TRBJ1-5, is EPEVTQTPSHQVTQMGQEVILRCVPISNHLYFYWYRQILGQKVEFLVSFYNNEISEKSEIFDDQFSVERPDGSNFTLKIRSTKLEDSAMYFCAIRALSNQPQHFGDGTRLSIL.